This T cell receptor (beta chain) comes out of a study of cytomegalovirus exposure and HLA in healthy donors. The PCR ran on 60 Vbeta and 13 Jbeta primers. Using immunoSEQ multiplex PCR, the repertoire was profiled, and TCRdb retains in-frame clones only, with some absent. The sample shows around 140,000 clones, and under 2% sits with its ten largest clones. Points from the study as a whole: CMV serostatus was the sole immune exposure information available. Previous analysis showed most TCR beta V segments were productive about 87% or about 30% of the time.

Of note for this clone: No antigen is known for it.

J was trimmed by 3 bases and V by 0 bases; bases with no gene match: 11. CDR1 SGHTA and CDR2 FQGTGA come from the germline V gene. There are 20 residues in the CDR3. Sequenced input: PBMCs. The clonotype comes from a woman between 50 and 59 years old in good health and CMV-seronegative. The J gene is TRBJ2-3, the V gene TRBV7-3, with TRBD2 matching 14 bases. Written as DNA, the CDR3 is TGTGCCAGCAGCTTAACCCCCGTCGGGACTAGCGGGGGCCGGACAGATACGCAGTATTTT. Protein: CASSLTPVGTSGGRTDTQYF.